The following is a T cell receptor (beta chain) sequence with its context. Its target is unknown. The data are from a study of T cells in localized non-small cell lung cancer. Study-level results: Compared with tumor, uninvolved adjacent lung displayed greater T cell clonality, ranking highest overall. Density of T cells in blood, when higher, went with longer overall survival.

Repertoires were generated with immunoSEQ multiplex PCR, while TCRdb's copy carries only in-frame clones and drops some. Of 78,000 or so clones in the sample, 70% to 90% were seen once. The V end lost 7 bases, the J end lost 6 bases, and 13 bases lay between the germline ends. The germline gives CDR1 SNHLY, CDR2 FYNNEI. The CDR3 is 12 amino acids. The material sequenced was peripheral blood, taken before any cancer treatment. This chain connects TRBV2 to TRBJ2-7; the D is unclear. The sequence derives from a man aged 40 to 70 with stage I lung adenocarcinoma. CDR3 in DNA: TGTGCCAGCAAGACATTAGTTAGCGAGCAGTACTTC. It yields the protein CASKTLVSEQYF. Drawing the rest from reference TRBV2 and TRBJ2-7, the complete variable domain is EPEVTQTPSHQVTQMGQEVILRCVPISNHLYFYWYRQILGQKVEFLVSFYNNEISEKSEIFDDQFSVERPDGSNFTLKIRSTKLEDSAMYFCASKTLVSEQYFGPGTRLTVT.